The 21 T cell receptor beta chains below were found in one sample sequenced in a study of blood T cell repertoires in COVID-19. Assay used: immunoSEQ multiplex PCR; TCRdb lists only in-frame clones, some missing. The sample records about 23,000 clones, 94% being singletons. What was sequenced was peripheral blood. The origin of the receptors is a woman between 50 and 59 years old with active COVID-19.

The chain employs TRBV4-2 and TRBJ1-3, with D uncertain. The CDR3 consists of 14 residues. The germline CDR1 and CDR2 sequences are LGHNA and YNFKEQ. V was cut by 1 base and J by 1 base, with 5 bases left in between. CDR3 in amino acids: CASSQGASGNTIYF. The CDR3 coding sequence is TGTGCCAGCAGCCAAGGGGCGTCTGGAAACACCATATATTTT.

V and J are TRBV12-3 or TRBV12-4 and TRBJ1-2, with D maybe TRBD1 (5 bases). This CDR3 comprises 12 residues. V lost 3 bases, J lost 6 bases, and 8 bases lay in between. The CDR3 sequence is CASSFAGHGYTF. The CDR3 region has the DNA TGTGCCAGCAGTTTCGCGGGACATGGCTACACCTTC.

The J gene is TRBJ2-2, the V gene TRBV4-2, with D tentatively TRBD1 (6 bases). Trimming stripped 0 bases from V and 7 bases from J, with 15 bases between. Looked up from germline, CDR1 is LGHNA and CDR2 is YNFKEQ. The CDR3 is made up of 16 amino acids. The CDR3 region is CASSQESWDTGGELFF. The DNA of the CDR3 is TGTGCCAGCAGCCAAGAATCTTGGGACACCGGCGGGGAGCTGTTTTTT.

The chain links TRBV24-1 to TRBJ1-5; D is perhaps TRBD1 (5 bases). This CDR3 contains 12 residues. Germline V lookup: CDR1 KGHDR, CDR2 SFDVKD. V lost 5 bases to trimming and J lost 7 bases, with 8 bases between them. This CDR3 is CATSGSGQPQHF. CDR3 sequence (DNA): TGTGCCACCAGTGGATCAGGGCAGCCCCAGCATTTT.

CDR3 protein: CASRDRLGSTQYF. In DNA form, the CDR3 reads TGTGCCAGCAGGGACAGGTTGGGAAGTACGCAGTATTTT. The chain carries TRBV6-5 and TRBJ2-3; TRBD1 agrees at 7 bases. Germline-derived CDR1 and CDR2 are MNHEY and SVGAGI. The CDR3 spans 13 residues. The ends lost 6 bases at V and 8 bases at J; junction bases unmatched: 8.

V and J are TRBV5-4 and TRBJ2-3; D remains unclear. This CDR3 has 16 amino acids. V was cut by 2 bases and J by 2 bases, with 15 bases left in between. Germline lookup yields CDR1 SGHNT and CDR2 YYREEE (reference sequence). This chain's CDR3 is CASSFFGDEDTDTQYF. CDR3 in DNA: TGTGCCAGCAGCTTCTTTGGCGACGAGGACACAGATACGCAGTATTTT.

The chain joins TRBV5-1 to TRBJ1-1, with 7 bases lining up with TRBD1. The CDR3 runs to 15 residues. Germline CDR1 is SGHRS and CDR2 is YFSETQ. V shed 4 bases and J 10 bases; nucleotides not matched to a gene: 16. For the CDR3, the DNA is TGCGCCAGCAGCGCGATTACGACAGGGAATATAGGAGCTTTCTTT. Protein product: CASSAITTGNIGAFF.

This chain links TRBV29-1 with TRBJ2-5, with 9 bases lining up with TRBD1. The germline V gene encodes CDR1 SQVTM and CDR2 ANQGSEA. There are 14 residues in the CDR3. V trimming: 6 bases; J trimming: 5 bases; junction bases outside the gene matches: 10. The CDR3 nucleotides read TGCAGCGTGATTCCCACAGGGGGCTGGGAGACCCAGTACTTC. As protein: CSVIPTGGWETQYF.

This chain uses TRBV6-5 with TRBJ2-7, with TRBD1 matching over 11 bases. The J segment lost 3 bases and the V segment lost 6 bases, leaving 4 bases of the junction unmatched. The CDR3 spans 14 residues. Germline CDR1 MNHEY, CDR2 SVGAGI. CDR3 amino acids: CASRPGTGGYEQYF. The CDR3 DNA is TGTGCCAGCAGACCTGGGACAGGGGGCTACGAGCAGTACTTC.

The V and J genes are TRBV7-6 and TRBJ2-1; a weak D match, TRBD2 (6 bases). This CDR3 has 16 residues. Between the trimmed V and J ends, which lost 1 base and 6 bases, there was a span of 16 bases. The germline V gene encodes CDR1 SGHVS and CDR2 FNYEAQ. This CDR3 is CASSLGPRGSGNEQFF. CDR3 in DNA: TGTGCCAGCAGCTTAGGACCCCGGGGGAGCGGCAATGAGCAGTTCTTC.

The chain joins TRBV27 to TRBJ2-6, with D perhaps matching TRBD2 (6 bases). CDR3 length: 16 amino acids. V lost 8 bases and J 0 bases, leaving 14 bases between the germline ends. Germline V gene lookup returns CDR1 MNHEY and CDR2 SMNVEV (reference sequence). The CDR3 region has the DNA TGTGCCAGCTCCGCGGGACTGTTCTCTGGGGCCAACGTCCTGACTTTC. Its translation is CASSAGLFSGANVLTF.

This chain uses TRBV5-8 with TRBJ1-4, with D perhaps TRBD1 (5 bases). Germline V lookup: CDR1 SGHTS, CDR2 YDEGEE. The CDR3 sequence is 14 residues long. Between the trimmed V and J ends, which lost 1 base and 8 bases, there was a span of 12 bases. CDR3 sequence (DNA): TGTGCCAGCAGCTTGTATACAGGCTTCGAAAAACTGTTTTTT. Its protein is CASSLYTGFEKLFF.

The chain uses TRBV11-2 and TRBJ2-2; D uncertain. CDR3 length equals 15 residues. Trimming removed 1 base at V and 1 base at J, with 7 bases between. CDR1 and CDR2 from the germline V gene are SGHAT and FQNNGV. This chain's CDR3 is CASSLGRRNTGELFF. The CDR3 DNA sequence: TGTGCCAGCAGCTTAGGCCGGAGGAACACCGGGGAGCTGTTTTTT.

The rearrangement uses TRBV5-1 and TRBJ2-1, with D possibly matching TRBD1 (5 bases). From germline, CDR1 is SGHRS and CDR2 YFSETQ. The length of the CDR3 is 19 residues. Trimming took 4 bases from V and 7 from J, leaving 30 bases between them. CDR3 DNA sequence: TGCGCCAGCAGCCCCCGCTCAGGGATCGGTGGGTTTACCCTTAATGAGCAGTTCTTC. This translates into CASSPRSGIGGFTLNEQFF.

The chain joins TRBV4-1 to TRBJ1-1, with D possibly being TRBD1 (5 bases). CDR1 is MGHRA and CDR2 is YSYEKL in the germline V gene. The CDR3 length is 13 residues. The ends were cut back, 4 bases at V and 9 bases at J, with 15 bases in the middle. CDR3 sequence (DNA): TGCGCCAGCAGCCCCCGGACACCGGATAAAGCTTTCTTT. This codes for CASSPRTPDKAFF.

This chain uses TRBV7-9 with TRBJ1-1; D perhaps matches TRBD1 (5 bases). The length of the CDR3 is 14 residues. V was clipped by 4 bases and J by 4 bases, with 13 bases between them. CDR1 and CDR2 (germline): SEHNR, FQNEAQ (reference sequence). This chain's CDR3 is CASSSQAGGTEAFF. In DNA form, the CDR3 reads TGTGCCAGCAGCTCACAGGCGGGGGGCACTGAAGCTTTCTTT.

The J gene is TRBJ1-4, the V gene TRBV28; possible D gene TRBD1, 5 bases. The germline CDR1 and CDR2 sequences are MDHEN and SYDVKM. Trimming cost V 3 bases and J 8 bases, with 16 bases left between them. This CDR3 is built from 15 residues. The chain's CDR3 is CASSFSRVVQEKLFF. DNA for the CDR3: TGTGCCAGCAGTTTTAGCAGGGTTGTCCAAGAAAAACTGTTTTTT.

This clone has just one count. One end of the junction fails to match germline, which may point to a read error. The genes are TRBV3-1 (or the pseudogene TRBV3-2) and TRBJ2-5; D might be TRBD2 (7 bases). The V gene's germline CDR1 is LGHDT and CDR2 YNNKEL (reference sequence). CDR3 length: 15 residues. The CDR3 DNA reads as TGTGCCAGCAGCCAAGAGGGGGGGGGCCTGAGACAATCGGACTTC. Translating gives CASSQEGGGLRQSDF.

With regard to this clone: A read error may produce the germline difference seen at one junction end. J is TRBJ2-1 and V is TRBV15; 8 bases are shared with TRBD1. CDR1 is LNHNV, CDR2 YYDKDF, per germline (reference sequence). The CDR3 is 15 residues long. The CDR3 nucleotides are TGTGCCACCAGCCGAGACAGGGGCCAAGACAATGAGCAGTTCTTC. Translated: CATSRDRGQDNEQFF.

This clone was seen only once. The CDR3 protein is CASSQGGAQTNEKLFF. In DNA form, the CDR3 reads TGTGCCAGCAGCCAGGGGGGGGCGCAGACTAATGAAAAACTGTTTTTT. The chain is built from TRBV3-1 (or the pseudogene TRBV3-2) and TRBJ1-4, with D tentatively TRBD1 (6 bases). CDR3 length: 16 amino acids. Between the trimmed V and J ends, which lost 3 bases and 2 bases, there was a span of 13 bases. In germline, CDR1 is LGHDT, CDR2 YNNKEL (reference sequence).

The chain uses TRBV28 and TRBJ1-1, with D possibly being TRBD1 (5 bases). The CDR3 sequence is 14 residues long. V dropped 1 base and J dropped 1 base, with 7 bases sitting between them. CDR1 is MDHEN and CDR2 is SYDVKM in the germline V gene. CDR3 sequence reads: CASSLSGGNTEAFF. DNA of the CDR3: TGTGCCAGCAGTTTATCCGGGGGGAACACTGAAGCTTTCTTT.